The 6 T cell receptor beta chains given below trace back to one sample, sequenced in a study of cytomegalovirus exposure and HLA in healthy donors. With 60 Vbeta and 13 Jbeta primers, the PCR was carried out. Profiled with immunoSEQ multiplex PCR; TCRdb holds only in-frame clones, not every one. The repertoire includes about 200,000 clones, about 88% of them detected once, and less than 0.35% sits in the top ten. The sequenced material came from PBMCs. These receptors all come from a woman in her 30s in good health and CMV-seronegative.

CDR3 amino acids: CASSQASGNSPLHF. The CDR3 DNA reads TGCGCCAGCAGCCAGGCCTCAGGGAATTCACCCCTCCACTTT. The chain is built from TRBV4-1 and TRBJ1-6; weak D call: TRBD1 (5 bases). The CDR3 totals 14 residues. From germline, CDR1 is MGHRA and CDR2 YSYEKL. The V end was cut by 3 bases, the J end by 7 bases, with 10 bases between.

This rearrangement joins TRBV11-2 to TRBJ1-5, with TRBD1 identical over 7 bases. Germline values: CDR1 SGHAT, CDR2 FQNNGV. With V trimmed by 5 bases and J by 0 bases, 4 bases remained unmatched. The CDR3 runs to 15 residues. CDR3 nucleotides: TGTGCCAGCAGCCGTGACAGGGTTAGCAATCAGCCCCAGCATTTT. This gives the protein CASSRDRVSNQPQHF.

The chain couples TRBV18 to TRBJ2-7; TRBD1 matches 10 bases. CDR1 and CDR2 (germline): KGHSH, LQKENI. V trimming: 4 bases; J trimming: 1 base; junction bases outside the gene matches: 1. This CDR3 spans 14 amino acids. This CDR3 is CASSLGQGSYEQYF. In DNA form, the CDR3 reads TGTGCCAGCTCACTGGGACAGGGGTCCTACGAGCAGTACTTC.

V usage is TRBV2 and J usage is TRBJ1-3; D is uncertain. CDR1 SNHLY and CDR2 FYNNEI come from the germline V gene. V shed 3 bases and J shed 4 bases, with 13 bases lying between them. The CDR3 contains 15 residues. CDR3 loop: CASSEGARRGNTIYF. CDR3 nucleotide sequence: TGTGCCAGCAGTGAGGGCGCGAGGAGGGGAAACACCATATATTTT.

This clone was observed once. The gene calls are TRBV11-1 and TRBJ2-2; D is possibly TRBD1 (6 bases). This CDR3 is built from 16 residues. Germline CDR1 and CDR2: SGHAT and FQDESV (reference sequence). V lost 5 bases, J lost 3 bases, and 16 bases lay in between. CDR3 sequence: CASSPSVGADTGELFF. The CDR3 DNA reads TGTGCCAGCAGCCCCAGTGTGGGGGCCGACACCGGGGAGCTGTTTTTT.

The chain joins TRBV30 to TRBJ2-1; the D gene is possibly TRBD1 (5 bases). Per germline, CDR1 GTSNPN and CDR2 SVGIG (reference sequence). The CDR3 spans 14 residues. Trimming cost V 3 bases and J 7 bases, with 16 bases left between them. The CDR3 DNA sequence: TGTGCCTGGAGCGGCAGGGCTTCGGGTAATGAGCAGTTCTTC. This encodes CAWSGRASGNEQFF.